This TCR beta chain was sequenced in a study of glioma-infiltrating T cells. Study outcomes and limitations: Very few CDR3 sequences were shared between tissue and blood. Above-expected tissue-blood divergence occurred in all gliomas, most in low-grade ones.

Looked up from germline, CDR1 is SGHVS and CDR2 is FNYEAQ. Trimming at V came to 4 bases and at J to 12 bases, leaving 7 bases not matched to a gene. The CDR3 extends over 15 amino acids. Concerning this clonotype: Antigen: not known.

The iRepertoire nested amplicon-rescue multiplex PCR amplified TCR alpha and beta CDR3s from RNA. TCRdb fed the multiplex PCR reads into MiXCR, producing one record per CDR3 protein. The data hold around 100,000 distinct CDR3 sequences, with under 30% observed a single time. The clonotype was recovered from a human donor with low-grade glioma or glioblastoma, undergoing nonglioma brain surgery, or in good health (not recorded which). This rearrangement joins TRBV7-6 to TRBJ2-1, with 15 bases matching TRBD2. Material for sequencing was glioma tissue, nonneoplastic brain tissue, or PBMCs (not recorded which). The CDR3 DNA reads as TGTGCCAGCAGCTGGGGACTAGCGGGGGGTACTGGGCAGTTCTTC. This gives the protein CASSWGLAGGTGQFF.